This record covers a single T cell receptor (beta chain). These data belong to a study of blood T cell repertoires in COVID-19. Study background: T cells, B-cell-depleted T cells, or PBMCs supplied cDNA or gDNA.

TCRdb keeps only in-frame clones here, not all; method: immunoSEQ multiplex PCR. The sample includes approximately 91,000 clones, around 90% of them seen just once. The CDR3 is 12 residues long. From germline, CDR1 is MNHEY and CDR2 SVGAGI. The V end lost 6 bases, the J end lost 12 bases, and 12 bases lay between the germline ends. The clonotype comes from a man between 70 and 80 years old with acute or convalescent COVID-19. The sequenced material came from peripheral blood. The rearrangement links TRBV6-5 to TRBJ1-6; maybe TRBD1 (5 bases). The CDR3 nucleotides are TGTGCCAGCAGGGGGGGTATTTTACCCCTCCACTTT. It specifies CASRGGILPLHF.